This T cell receptor beta chain was retrieved from a study of beta chain features in type 1 diabetes. Study-wide results and caveats: Within each of all four CD4+ subsets, Type 1 diabetes patients had TCRB CDR3s that were moderately but significantly shorter. In the patient group, naive, central memory and Treg TCRB repertoires seemed more alike than in the healthy donor group.

One heparinised blood draw averaging around 100 mL was given by each donor. Each of the CD4+ naive, central memory, regulatory and stem cell-like memory populations was sorted via CD45RO/CCR7/CD25/CD127/CD95/CD27. Investigators reverse transcribed all isolated RNA, so they sequenced expressed TCRB transcripts. The assay was immunoSEQ multiplex PCR, and TCRdb's table has in-frame clones only and misses some. The top ten clones hold about 0.9% of a sample with about 180,000 clones, roughly 7.1% of them seen once. CDR1 is SGHNT and CDR2 is YENEEA in the germline V gene. V lost 3 bases and J lost 7, with 9 bases in between. This CDR3 is built from 13 residues. This clone was seen ten or more times. Its matching antigen is unknown.

J is TRBJ2-2 and V is TRBV11-3; D might be TRBD1 (5 bases). The sample consisted of central memory CD4+ T cells from blood. The source is a woman in her thirties or forties with type 1 diabetes. In DNA, the CDR3 is TGTGCCAGCAGCTTCGACAGTCGCGGGGAGCTGTTTTTT. This translates into CASSFDSRGELFF.